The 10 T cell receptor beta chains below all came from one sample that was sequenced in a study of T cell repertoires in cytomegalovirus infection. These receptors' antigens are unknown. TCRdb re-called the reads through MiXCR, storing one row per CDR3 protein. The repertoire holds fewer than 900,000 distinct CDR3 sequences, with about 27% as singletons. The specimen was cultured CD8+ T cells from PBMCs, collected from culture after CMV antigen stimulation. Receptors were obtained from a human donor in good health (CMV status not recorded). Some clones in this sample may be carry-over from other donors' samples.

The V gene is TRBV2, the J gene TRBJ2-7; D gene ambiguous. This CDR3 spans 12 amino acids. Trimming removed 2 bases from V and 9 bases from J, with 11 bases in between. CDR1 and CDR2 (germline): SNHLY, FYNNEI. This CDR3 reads CASSESMSGQYF. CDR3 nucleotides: TGTGCCAGCAGTGAATCCATGAGTGGGCAGTACTTC.

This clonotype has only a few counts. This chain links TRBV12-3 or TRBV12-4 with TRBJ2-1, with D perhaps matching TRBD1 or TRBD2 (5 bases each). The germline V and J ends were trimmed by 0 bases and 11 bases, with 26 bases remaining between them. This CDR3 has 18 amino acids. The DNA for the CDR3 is TGTGCCAGCAGTTTAGCCCCCGACAGTCCTCCGGGGTCGAGGAAGCAGTTCTTC. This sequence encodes CASSLAPDSPPGSRKQFF.

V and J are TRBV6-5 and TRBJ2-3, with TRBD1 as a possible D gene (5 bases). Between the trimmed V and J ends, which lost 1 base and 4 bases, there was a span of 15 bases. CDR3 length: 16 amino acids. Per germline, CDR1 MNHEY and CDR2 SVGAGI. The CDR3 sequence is CASSYYRPAGPDTQYF. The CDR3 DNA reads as TGTGCCAGCAGTTACTATCGCCCCGCAGGGCCAGATACGCAGTATTTT.

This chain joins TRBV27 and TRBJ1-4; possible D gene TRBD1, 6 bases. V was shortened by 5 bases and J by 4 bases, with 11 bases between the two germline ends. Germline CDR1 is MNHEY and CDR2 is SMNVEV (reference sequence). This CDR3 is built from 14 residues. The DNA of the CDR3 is TGTGCCAGCAGTCCCTACAGGGATAATGAAAAACTGTTTTTT. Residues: CASSPYRDNEKLFF.

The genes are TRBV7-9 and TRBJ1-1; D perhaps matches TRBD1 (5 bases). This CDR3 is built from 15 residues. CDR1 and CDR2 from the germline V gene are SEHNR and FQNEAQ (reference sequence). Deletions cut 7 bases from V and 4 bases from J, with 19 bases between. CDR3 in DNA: TGTGCCAGCACCCCTATGAAGGGGACGGGCACTGAAGCTTTCTTT. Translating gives CASTPMKGTGTEAFF.

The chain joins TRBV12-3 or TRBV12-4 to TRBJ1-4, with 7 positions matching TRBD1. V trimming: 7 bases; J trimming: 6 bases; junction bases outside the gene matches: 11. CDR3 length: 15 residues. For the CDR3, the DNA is TGTGCCAGCAATCTCGGGAGGGGGCGGGATGAAAAACTGTTTTTT. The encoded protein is CASNLGRGRDEKLFF.

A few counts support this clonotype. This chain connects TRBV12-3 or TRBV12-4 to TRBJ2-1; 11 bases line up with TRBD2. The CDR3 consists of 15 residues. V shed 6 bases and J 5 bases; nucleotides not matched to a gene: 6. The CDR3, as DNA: TGTGCCAGCAGCAAGACTAGCGGGGCTAACAATGAGCAGTTCTTC. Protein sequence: CASSKTSGANNEQFF.

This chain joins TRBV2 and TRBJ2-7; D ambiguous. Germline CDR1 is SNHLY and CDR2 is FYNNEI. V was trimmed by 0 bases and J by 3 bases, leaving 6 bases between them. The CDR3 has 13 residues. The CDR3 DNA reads TGTGCCAGCAGTGAAGCGGCAGGCTACGAGCAGTACTTC. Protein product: CASSEAAGYEQYF. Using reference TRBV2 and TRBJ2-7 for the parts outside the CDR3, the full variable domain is EPEVTQTPSHQVTQMGQEVILRCVPISNHLYFYWYRQILGQKVEFLVSFYNNEISEKSEIFDDQFSVERPDGSNFTLKIRSTKLEDSAMYFCASSEAAGYEQYFGPGTRLTVT.

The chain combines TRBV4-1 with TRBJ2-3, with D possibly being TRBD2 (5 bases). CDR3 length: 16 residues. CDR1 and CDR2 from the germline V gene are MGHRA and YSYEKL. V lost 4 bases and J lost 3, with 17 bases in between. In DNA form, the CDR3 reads TGCGCCAGCAGCCGCCGACTAAACGGGGAGACAGATACGCAGTATTTT. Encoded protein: CASSRRLNGETDTQYF.

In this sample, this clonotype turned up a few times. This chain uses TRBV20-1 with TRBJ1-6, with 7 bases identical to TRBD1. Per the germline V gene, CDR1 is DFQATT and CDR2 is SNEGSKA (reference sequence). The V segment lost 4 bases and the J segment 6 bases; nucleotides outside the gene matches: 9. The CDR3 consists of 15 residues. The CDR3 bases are TGCAGTGCTATCCCGTACAGGGGACTTAATTCACCCCTCCACTTT. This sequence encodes CSAIPYRGLNSPLHF.